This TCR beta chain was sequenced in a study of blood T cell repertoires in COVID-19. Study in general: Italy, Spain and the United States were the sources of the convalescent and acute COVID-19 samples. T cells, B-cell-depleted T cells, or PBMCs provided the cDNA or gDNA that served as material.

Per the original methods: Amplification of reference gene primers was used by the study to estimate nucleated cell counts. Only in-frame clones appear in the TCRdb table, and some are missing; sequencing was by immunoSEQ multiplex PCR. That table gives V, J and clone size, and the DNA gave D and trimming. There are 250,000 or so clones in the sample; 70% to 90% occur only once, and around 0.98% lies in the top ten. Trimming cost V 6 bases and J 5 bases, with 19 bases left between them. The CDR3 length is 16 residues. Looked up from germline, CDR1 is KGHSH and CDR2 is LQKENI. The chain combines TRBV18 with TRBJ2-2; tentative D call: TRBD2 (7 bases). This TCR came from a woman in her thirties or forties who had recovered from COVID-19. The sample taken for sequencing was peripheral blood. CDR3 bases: TGTGCCAGCTCCCCCGGGGGGCCCCCGGGGACCGGGGAGCTGTTTTTT. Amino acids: CASSPGGPPGTGELFF.